Sequencing of this T cell receptor beta chain was carried out in a study of blood T cell repertoires in COVID-19. For the study at large: Sample material is recorded as cDNA or gDNA derived from T cells, B-cell-depleted T cells, or PBMCs.

Germline trimming cut 2 bases from V and 3 bases from J; bases unmatched to any gene: 7. The CDR3 runs 16 residues. CDR1 and CDR2 from the germline V gene are MNHGY and SAAAGT. Under the authors' procedure: Reference gene primers were amplified, and this amplification served to estimate nucleated cell counts. Sequenced by immunoSEQ multiplex PCR; TCRdb stores in-frame clones only, minus some. V and J calls and clone size are given by that table; D and trimming were obtained from the DNA. The sample shows roughly 250,000 clones, 88% of them seen only once. The receptor was derived from a woman aged 35 to 49 with acute COVID-19. V and J are TRBV6-8 and TRBJ2-7, with 10 bases identical to TRBD2. Sequenced: PBMCs or T cells enriched from blood (not recorded which). For the CDR3, the DNA is TGTGCCAGCAGTTACGGGCTAGCGGGAGCCTTCTACGAGCAGTACGTC. Encoded protein: CASSYGLAGAFYEQYV.